This TCR beta chain was documented in a study of OX40 agonist ivuxolimab in advanced cancers. The method was immunoSEQ multiplex PCR; TCRdb's version includes in-frame clones alone and lacks a portion of them. The data show around 92,000 clones, approximately 95% seen once. Study-level results: Averaging showed that CD8+ T cells had more expanded clones than CD4+ did.

To note about this clone: Its antigen is still unknown.

The germline CDR1 and CDR2 sequences are SQVTM and ANQGSEA. V was trimmed by 0 bases and J by 7 bases, leaving 12 bases between them. This CDR3 spans 14 amino acids. Sample: CD4+ or CD8+ T cells sorted from blood, taken in a trial of the OX40 agonist ivuxolimab. This sequence joins TRBV29-1 and TRBJ1-4; no clear D. This receptor was obtained from an adult with an advanced solid tumor such as melanoma, head and neck, liver or kidney cancer. The CDR3 protein is CSVEDTGRGEKLFF. The CDR3 DNA is TGCAGCGTTGAAGATACGGGTAGAGGTGAAAAACTGTTTTTT.